Sequencing of this T cell receptor (beta chain) was carried out in a study of T cells in Graves' hyperthyroidism and ophthalmopathy. Regarding this clonotype: An end of the junction does not agree with germline; a read error may underlie this.

RNA transcripts yielded amplified TCR beta CDR3 regions. First-round RT-PCR of the TCR CDR3 relied on the HTBI primer set. TCRdb reprocessed the multiplex PCR reads via MiXCR and lists one record per CDR3 protein. The data hold about 710,000 distinct CDR3 sequences, with 16% observed a single time. Sequencing was carried out using blood. The sequence was collected from a man younger than 35 with Graves' hyperthyroidism.

Here the CDR3 DNA reads TGCGCCAGCAGCCCGAATGGCGGTAGGAGCAATCAGCCCCAACATTTT. The encoded protein is CASSPNGGRSNQPQHF. The chain employs TRBV4-1 and TRBJ1-5; no reliable D call. The CDR3 is made up of 16 amino acids. The germline CDR1 and CDR2 sequences are MGHRA and YSYEKL.